The clone carrying this T cell receptor beta chain is a singleton in its sample. In the source study's methods: The authors estimated nucleated cell counts from reference gene primer amplification. TCRdb's table, derived via immunoSEQ multiplex PCR, lists solely in-frame clones and lacks some. V and J calls and clone size come straight from that table; D and trimming were deduced from the DNA. The data contain a few hundred thousand clones, roughly 80% of them seen just once; the ten biggest clones take up about 10%. This entry belongs to a study of blood T cell repertoires in COVID-19. Looking at the study overall: The origin of the acute and convalescent COVID-19 samples was the United States, Italy and Spain. PBMCs, B-cell-depleted T cells, or T cells provided the cDNA or gDNA that made up the material.

This CDR3 is built from 15 residues. V was trimmed by 7 bases and J by 0 bases, leaving 10 bases between them. Germline lookup yields CDR1 SNHLY and CDR2 FYNNEI. This clonotype was sampled from an older man with acute or convalescent COVID-19. The sample taken for sequencing was peripheral blood. This rearrangement joins TRBV2 to TRBJ1-6; no clear D gene. CDR3 nucleotide sequence: TGTGCCAGCAAAAGAGGGAGCTCCTATAATTCACCCCTCCACTTT. Translation: CASKRGSSYNSPLHF.